These T cell receptor beta chains were read from a single sample in a study of T cells in Graves' hyperthyroidism and ophthalmopathy. Via MiXCR, TCRdb re-called the multiplex PCR reads, giving one row per CDR3 protein. Of fewer than 650,000 distinct CDR3 sequences listed, 11% to 15% are singletons. Sequencing used blood. These receptors were collected from a woman aged 30 to 39 with Graves' hyperthyroidism that later progressed to Graves' ophthalmopathy. CDR3s include the opening cysteine and the closing phenylalanine or tryptophan. A D gene is named only where the DNA matches it firmly. Only part of the rows carry a size: once, few, many, or a class if the clone is expanded.

>TRBV20-1|13|NA|few|TRBJ2-3
TGCAGTGGGGCCGGGACAAGCACAGATACGCAGTATTTT
CSGAGTSTDTQYF
>TRBV2|12|NA|many|TRBJ2-7
TGTGCCAGCAGTGTGTCTGACTACGAGCAGTACTTC
CASSVSDYEQYF
>TRBV7-3|15|NA|few|TRBJ2-1
TGTGCCAGCAGCTGGAATGGCGGGATCGGCAATGAGCAGTTCTTC
CASSWNGGIGNEQFF
>TRBV7-9|13|NA|NA|TRBJ2-7
TGTGCCAGCAGCTTCCAGGCTACCTACGAGCAGTACTTC
CASSFQATYEQYF
>TRBV29-1|18|NA|NA|TRBJ2-3
TGCAGCGTTGAAGGAAGACTGTGGCAAGCGACAAACACAGATACGCAGTATTTT
CSVEGRLWQATNTDTQYF
>TRBV12-3/TRBV12-4|15|NA|many|TRBJ2-1
TGTGCCAGCAGAAGGGACCCTACGACATACAATGAGCAGTTCTTC
CASRRDPTTYNEQFF
>TRBV7-2|14|TRBD1|few|TRBJ1-1
TGTGCCAGCAGCTTATGGACAGGGGCGTCTGAAGCTTTCTTT
CASSLWTGASEAFF
>TRBV6-5|17|TRBD1|NA|TRBJ2-7
TGTGCCAGCAGTTACGTTTTTGGGACAGGGGGGTCCTACGAGCAGTACTTC
CASSYVFGTGGSYEQYF
>TRBV7-8|15|TRBD1|many|TRBJ2-7
TGTGCCAGCAGCTTAGCGGCAGGGGGCAACTACGAGCAGTACTTC
CASSLAAGGNYEQYF
>TRBV19|14|TRBD1|NA|TRBJ2-7
TGTGCCAGTGACCCTACAGGGGCGGAGGACGAGCAGTACTTC
CASDPTGAEDEQYF